This entry is about one TCR beta chain. Its cognate antigen is unknown. The record originates from a study of radiation and T cells in renal cell carcinoma. The CDR3 runs 16 residues. Germline V gene sequence: CDR1 SGHTA, CDR2 FQGTGA. Losses at the gene ends were 5 bases for V and 4 bases for J; bases not matched to a gene: 12. Documented time point: blood 4 weeks post-SBRT, at nephrectomy. Treatment of the sample: 15 Gy SBRT to primary tumor, nephrectomy 4 weeks later. Nephrectomy followed 15 Gy stereotactic body radiation by 4 weeks. Radiation-treated patients gave blood at baseline, week 2 and week 4. The study, taken as a whole, reports: From baseline, blood top tumor clonotypes peaked at 2 weeks post-radiation. Baseline intratumoral clonotype presence is unknown without pretreatment biopsies.

Assay: immunoSEQ multiplex PCR; the TCRdb copy retains only in-frame clones and omits some. This repertoire shows fewer than 80,000 clones, less than 90% found once; its top ten account for 2.4%. The source was blood, collected from a patient whose treatment included radiotherapy and nephrectomy. The genes are TRBV7-3 and TRBJ1-2; TRBD1 matches at 8 bases. This TCR was recovered from a woman aged 60-75 years with renal cell carcinoma. CDR3 bases: TGTGCCAGCAGCCCCCAGCCCCCAGGGGGCAGCTATGGCTACACCTTC. This gives the protein CASSPQPPGGSYGYTF.